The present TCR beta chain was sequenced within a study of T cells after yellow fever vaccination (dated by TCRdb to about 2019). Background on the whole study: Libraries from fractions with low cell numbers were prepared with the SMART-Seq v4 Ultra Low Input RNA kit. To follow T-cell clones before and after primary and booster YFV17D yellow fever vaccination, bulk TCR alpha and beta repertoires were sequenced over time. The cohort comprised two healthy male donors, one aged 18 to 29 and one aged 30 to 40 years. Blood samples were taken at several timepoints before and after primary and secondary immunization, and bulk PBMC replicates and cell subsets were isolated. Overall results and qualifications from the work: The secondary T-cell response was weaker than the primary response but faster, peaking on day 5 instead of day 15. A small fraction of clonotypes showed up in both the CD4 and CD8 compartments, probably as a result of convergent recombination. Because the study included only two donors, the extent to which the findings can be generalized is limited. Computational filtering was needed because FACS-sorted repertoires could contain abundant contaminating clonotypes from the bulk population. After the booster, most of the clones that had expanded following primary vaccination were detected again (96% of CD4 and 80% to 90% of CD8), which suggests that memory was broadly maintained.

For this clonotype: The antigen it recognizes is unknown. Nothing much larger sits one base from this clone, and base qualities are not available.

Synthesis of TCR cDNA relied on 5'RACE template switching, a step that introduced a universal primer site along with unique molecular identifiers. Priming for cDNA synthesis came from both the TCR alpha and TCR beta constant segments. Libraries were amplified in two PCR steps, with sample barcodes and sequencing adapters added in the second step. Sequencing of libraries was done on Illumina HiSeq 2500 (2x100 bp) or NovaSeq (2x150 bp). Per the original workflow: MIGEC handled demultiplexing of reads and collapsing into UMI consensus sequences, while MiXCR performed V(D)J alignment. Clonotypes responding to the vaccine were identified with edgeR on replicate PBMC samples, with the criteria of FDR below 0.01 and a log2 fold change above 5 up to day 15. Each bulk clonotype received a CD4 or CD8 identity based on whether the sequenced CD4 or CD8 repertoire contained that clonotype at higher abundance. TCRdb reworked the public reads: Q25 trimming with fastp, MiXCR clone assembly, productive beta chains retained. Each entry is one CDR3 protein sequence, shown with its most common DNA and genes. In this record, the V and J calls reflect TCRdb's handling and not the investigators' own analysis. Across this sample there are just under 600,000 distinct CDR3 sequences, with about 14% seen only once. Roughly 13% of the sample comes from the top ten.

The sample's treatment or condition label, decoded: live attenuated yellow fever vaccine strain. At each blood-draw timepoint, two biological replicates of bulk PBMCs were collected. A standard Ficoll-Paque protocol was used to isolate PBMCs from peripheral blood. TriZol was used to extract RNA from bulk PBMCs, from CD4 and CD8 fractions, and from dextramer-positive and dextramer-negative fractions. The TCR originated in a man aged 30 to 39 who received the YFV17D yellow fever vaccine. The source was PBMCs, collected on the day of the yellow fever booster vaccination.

The nucleotide sequence is TGTGCCAGCATCTGGGGGGGGAGCACAGATACGCAGTATTTT. Its translation reads: CASIWGGSTDTQYF. The sequence joins TRBV7-9 to TRBJ2-3, with 7 central nucleotides matching TRBD2. The CDR3 sequence holds 14 residues, the cysteine and phenylalanine included. CDR3 DNA only is kept here, 42 bases in frame from base 1. Based on the germline V gene (reference sequence), the CDR1 and CDR2 sequences are SEHNR and FQNEAQ. V is pruned by 7 bases and J by 0 bases, leaving 4 bases of the junction without a gene match.